This T cell receptor beta chain was recorded in a study of neurological immune-mediated disorders. Healthy controls comprised blood bank volunteers in Maryland, USA. Unsorted libraries were derived from 2 million PBMCs stored at -80 C. General study points: Across subjects, no CDR3 amino acid sequence appeared in expanded clones of more than one subject, a finding that suggested private repertoires in all groups.

The CDR3 is 17 amino acids. From germline, CDR1 is SGHRS and CDR2 YFSETQ. V shed 1 base and J 1 base; nucleotides not matched to a gene: 9. This clonotype was observed at least ten times. Antigen: not known. TCRdb independently ran MiXCR on the 5' RACE reads; one entry per CDR3 protein. The sample lists under 50,000 distinct CDR3 sequences, roughly 25% occurring once. Sequences were obtained from PBMCs. The clonotype comes from a woman aged 70-85 years in good health. This chain uses TRBV5-1 with TRBJ1-1; 8 bases line up with TRBD1. This CDR3 is CASSLRAGGPGNTEAFF. The CDR3 DNA sequence: TGCGCCAGCAGCTTGCGTGCAGGGGGCCCGGGGAACACTGAAGCTTTCTTT.